This is a list of T cell receptor beta chains from one sample in a study of T cell changes during pregnancy in multiple sclerosis. The assay was immunoSEQ multiplex PCR, and TCRdb's table has in-frame clones only and misses some. The table records tens of thousands of clones, roughly nine tenths of them present only once. The sequencing used peripheral blood, collected in the first trimester of pregnancy. The receptor set was obtained from a female donor in good health, enrolled as a control in a pregnancy study. CDR3s include the opening cysteine and the closing phenylalanine or tryptophan. A D gene is named only where the DNA matches it firmly. Clone size is given for some rows only: seen once, a few or many times, or a class if the clone is expanded.

v_call	d_call	j_call	clone_size	cdr3_aa	cdr3_nt
TRBV4-2	TRBD2	TRBJ2-1	NA	CASSQGLGGIYNEQFF	TGTGCCAGCAGCCAAGGTCTCGGGGGGATCTACAATGAGCAGTTCTTC
TRBV5-4	NA	TRBJ2-5	NA	CASSSGMGETQYF	TGTGCCAGCAGCTCAGGGATGGGAGAGACCCAGTACTTC
TRBV4-1	NA	TRBJ2-7	NA	CASSQGAGYEQYF	TGCGCCAGCAGCCAAGGGGCCGGCTACGAGCAGTACTTC
TRBV2	TRBD2	TRBJ2-3	NA	CASRVHGTSGRLTLGTDTQYF	TGTGCCAGCAGAGTTCATGGGACTAGCGGGAGACTGACCCTTGGCACAGATACGCAGTATTTT
TRBV28	NA	TRBJ1-1	NA	CASSSRRRGGNTEAFF	TGTGCCAGCAGTTCCCGACGGCGGGGAGGGAACACTGAAGCTTTCTTT
TRBV6-5	TRBD1	TRBJ2-7	NA	CASSYRDRGSYEQYF	TGTGCCAGCAGTTACCGGGACAGGGGTTCCTACGAGCAGTACTTC
TRBV19	TRBD1	TRBJ2-5	NA	CASSIDQKGALETQYF	TGTGCCAGTAGTATAGATCAGAAGGGGGCATTGGAGACCCAGTACTTC
TRBV2	NA	TRBJ1-1	NA	CASQGEQDTEAFF	TGTGCCAGCCAAGGGGAACAAGACACTGAAGCTTTCTTT
TRBV7-2	NA	TRBJ1-1	few	CASSFTDNTEAFF	TGTGCCAGCAGCTTCACAGATAACACTGAAGCTTTCTTT
TRBV15	NA	TRBJ1-2	once	CATSNGQNYGYTF	TGTGCCACCAGCAACGGACAGAACTATGGCTACACCTTC
TRBV9	NA	TRBJ2-3	NA	CASSSGGAWATDTQYF	TGTGCCAGCAGCTCAGGAGGCGCCTGGGCGACAGATACGCAGTATTTT
TRBV5-4	TRBD2	TRBJ2-5	once	CASSPGLAGGETQYF	TGTGCCAGCAGCCCGGGACTAGCGGGGGGAGAGACCCAGTACTTC
TRBV2	TRBD2	TRBJ2-7	NA	CASSDQAGGRYEQYF	TGTGCCAGCAGTGATCAGGCGGGAGGGCGGTACGAGCAGTACTTC
TRBV15	NA	TRBJ2-5	NA	CATSRDRSETQYF	TGTGCCACCAGCAGAGACAGGTCAGAGACCCAGTACTTC
TRBV2	TRBD1	TRBJ2-7	NA	CASGRTGKQAEQYF	TGTGCCAGCGGACGGACAGGGAAACAAGCGGAGCAGTACTTC
TRBV6-7	NA	TRBJ2-1	NA	CASSYRDYNEQFF	TGTGCCAGCAGTTACCGGGACTACAATGAGCAGTTCTTC
TRBV4-1	TRBD2	TRBJ2-7	NA	CASSQDRETSYYEQYF	TGCGCCAGCAGCCAAGATAGGGAGACTAGCTACTACGAGCAGTACTTC
TRBV2	TRBD1	TRBJ2-7	NA	CASSVMETGGSHEQYF	TGTGCCAGCAGTGTAATGGAGACAGGGGGTTCCCACGAGCAGTACTTC
TRBV7-8	TRBD2	TRBJ2-7	NA	CASSLERGKLYF	TGTGCCAGCAGCTTAGAGCGGGGGAAACTATACTTC
TRBV7-7	NA	TRBJ1-5	NA	CASSSAVGLSNQPQHF	TGTGCTAGCAGCTCTGCGGTGGGGCTGAGCAATCAGCCCCAGCATTTT
TRBV19	TRBD1	TRBJ2-7	NA	CASSTGQGPSYEQYF	TGTGCCAGTAGCACCGGACAGGGCCCATCCTACGAGCAGTACTTC
TRBV28	NA	TRBJ2-5	NA	CASSPETSGQETQYF	TGTGCCAGCAGTCCCGAAACAAGCGGTCAAGAGACCCAGTACTTC
TRBV6-1	TRBD2	TRBJ2-7	NA	CASSEATSGRYEQYF	TGTGCCAGCAGTGAAGCAACTAGCGGGAGATACGAGCAGTACTTC
TRBV4-1	TRBD1	TRBJ2-7	NA	CASSLKTGTVDEQYF	TGCGCCAGCAGCCTCAAAACCGGGACAGTGGACGAGCAGTACTTC
TRBV9	TRBD2	TRBJ2-1	NA	CASSPGTSGRSEQFF	TGTGCCAGCAGCCCCGGGACTAGCGGGAGGTCTGAGCAGTTCTTC
TRBV2	NA	TRBJ2-1	NA	CASSSAGTISDEQFF	TGTGCCAGCAGTTCAGCGGGCACCATTTCGGATGAGCAGTTCTTC